At least ten counts were recorded for the clone carrying this T cell receptor (beta chain). Genomic DNA templated the TCR beta VDJ and CDR3 profiling. TCRdb redid the calling of the reads with MiXCR, one entry per CDR3 protein. The sample holds fewer than 200,000 distinct CDR3 sequences, 45% to 60% seen once. V lost 1 base and J lost 4, with 4 bases in between. The CDR3 runs 12 residues. This record comes from a study of CD8+CD57+ T cells in acquired aplastic anemia. Background on the study: Sorted CD4+ and CD8+ cells yielded DNA averaging around 3.2 ug.

Before being chosen for sequencing, patients had shown CD8+CD57+ cell expansion by flow cytometry. The rearrangement joins TRBV12-3 or TRBV12-4 to TRBJ1-2, with D unclear. The specimen sequenced was sorted CD4+, CD8+, or CD8+CD57+ T cells (not recorded which) from PBMCs. This clonotype originated in a human donor with aplastic anemia. The CDR3 DNA reads TGTGCCAGCAGTTTAGGCCTCTATGGCTACACCTTC. Its translation is CASSLGLYGYTF.